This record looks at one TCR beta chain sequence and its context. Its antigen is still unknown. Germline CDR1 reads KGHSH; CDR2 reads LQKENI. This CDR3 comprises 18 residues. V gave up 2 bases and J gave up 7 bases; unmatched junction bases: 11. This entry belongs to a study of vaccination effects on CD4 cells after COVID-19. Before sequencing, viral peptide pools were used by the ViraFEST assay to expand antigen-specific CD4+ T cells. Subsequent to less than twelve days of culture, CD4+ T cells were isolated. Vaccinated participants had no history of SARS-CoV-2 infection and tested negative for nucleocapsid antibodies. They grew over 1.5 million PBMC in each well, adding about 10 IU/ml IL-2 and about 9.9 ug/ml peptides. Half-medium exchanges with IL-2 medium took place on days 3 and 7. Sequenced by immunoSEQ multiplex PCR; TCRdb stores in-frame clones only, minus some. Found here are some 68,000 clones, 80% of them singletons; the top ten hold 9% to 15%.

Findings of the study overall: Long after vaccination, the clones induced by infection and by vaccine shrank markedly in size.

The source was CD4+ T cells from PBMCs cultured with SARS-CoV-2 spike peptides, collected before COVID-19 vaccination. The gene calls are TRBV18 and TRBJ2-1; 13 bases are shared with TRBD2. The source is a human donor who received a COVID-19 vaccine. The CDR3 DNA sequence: TGTGCCAGCTCACCAGCCCCTAGAACTAGCGGGGGGGTAAATGAGCAGTTCTTC. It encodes CASSPAPRTSGGVNEQFF.